This is a list of T cell receptor beta chains from one sample in a study of CD8 T cells in Susac syndrome. MiXCR was run by TCRdb on the immunoSEQ multiplex PCR reads, yielding one entry per CDR3 protein. There are about 85,000 distinct CDR3 sequences in the sample; approximately 95% occur only once, and over 0.35% lies in the top ten. The sample taken for sequencing was CD8+ T cells from PBMCs. These receptors were obtained from a human donor with Susac syndrome. The conserved cysteine and the conserved F or W are not part of the CDR3 here. The order of the fields is V gene, CDR3 protein.

v_call: TRBV15
cdr3_aa: ATLDTSMNTEAF

v_call: TRBV19
cdr3_aa: ATRLAGSDEQF

v_call: TRBV12-3/TRBV12-4
cdr3_aa: ASSSQTGGLTQY

v_call: TRBV6-6
cdr3_aa: ASSYEGSYEQY

v_call: TRBV20-1
cdr3_aa: SARGWGLAFYEQF

v_call: TRBV20-1
cdr3_aa: SAILRDRGDEQY

v_call: TRBV27
cdr3_aa: ASSLILASHEQY

v_call: TRBV6-5
cdr3_aa: ASSPGLTNQPQH

v_call: TRBV28
cdr3_aa: ASSLRGTGVQETQY

v_call: TRBV11-2
cdr3_aa: ASSPGQLYYNEQF

v_call: TRBV13
cdr3_aa: ASSPIAGGPLDEQY

v_call: TRBV19
cdr3_aa: ASSTGATQETQY

v_call: TRBV29-1
cdr3_aa: SARGREETQY

v_call: TRBV7-9
cdr3_aa: ASSFRSLALYNEQF

v_call: TRBV15
cdr3_aa: ATKREFQETQY

v_call: TRBV7-9
cdr3_aa: ASSNRRVNTEAF

v_call: TRBV13
cdr3_aa: ASSLGQGARNEQF

v_call: TRBV29-1
cdr3_aa: SVEGRGRRETQY

v_call: TRBV9
cdr3_aa: ASSVDRGKGMNTEAF

v_call: TRBV6-6
cdr3_aa: ASSSGTSGLYNEQF

v_call: TRBV12-3/TRBV12-4
cdr3_aa: ASSFGTPRVETQY

v_call: TRBV5-6
cdr3_aa: ASSFGNGNEQY

v_call: TRBV5-6
cdr3_aa: ASSWVGDTQY

v_call: TRBV5-6
cdr3_aa: ASSSSITGVHTDTQY

v_call: TRBV27
cdr3_aa: ASSPTGTGSYEQY

v_call: TRBV20-1
cdr3_aa: SASAADRVSYNEQF

v_call: TRBV14
cdr3_aa: ASSQGFQRGPQV

v_call: TRBV13
cdr3_aa: ASSSPRTSMADTQY

v_call: TRBV4-2
cdr3_aa: ASSQRLAYQETQY

v_call: TRBV20-1
cdr3_aa: SAPILARENIQY

v_call: TRBV4-1
cdr3_aa: ASSQVLGSTDTQY

v_call: TRBV6-2/TRBV6-3
cdr3_aa: ASREGRAGSNQPQH